This passage covers 21 T cell receptor beta chains from one sample sequenced in a study of blood T cell repertoires in COVID-19. TCRdb's table, derived via immunoSEQ multiplex PCR, lists solely in-frame clones and lacks some. The profile shows roughly 100,000 clones, about 80% of them singletons. The sample was peripheral blood. The receptors here all came from a human donor in a cohort sampled during active or convalescent COVID-19.

This clone was counted once. The J gene is TRBJ2-7, the V gene TRBV19, with a possible D match to TRBD1 (6 bases). Per germline, CDR1 LNHDA and CDR2 SQIVND (reference sequence). V was trimmed by 10 bases and J by 3 bases, leaving 19 bases between them. There are 14 residues in the CDR3. CDR3 nucleotide sequence: TGTGCCACCGGCCGGAATGGACAGATCTACGAGCAGTACTTC. Its protein is CATGRNGQIYEQYF. Full variable domain (remainder filled in from reference TRBV19 and TRBJ2-7): DGGITQSPKYLFRKEGQNVTLSCEQNLNHDAMYWYRQDPGQGLRLIYYSQIVNDFQKGDIAEGYSVSREKKESFPLTVTSAQKNPTAFYLCATGRNGQIYEQYFGPGTRLTVT.

The V gene is TRBV30, the J gene TRBJ1-3, with D perhaps matching TRBD1 (5 bases). The CDR3 is 15 amino acids. CDR1 is GTSNPN, CDR2 SVGIG, per germline (reference sequence). With 0 bases removed from V and 1 base from J, the gap between germline ends came to 10 bases. The CDR3 sequence: CAWSVLGGSGNTIYF. The CDR3 region has the DNA TGTGCCTGGAGTGTACTCGGGGGGTCTGGAAACACCATATATTTT. Using reference TRBV30 and TRBJ1-3 for the parts outside the CDR3, the full variable domain is SQTIHQWPATLVQPVGSPLSLECTVEGTSNPNLYWYRQAAGRGLQLLFYSVGIGQISSEVPQNLSASRPQDRQFILSSKKLLLSDSGFYLCAWSVLGGSGNTIYFGEGSWLTVV.

This chain links TRBV11-2 with TRBJ2-5; 14 nucleotides match TRBD2. The CDR3 is 18 residues long. Germline CDR1 is SGHAT and CDR2 is FQNNGV. The V gene end was trimmed by 4 bases and the J gene end by 0 bases; junction bases not matched to a gene: 7. As DNA, the CDR3 is TGTGCCAGCAGCTCCGGGACTAGCGGGGGCGCGTACCAAGAGACCCAGTACTTC. Translated: CASSSGTSGGAYQETQYF.

This sequence joins TRBV7-3 and TRBJ2-7, with 7 nucleotides matching TRBD2. The CDR3 loop spans 16 amino acids. Germline V CDR1 and CDR2: SGHTA, FQGTGA. The ends lost 5 bases at V and 5 bases at J; junction bases unmatched: 15. CDR3 amino acids: CASSPVLGGGINEQYF. DNA for the CDR3: TGTGCCAGCAGCCCCGTCTTGGGCGGGGGTATTAACGAGCAGTACTTC. Using reference TRBV7-3 and TRBJ2-7 for the parts outside the CDR3, the full variable domain is GAGVSQTPSNKVTEKGKYVELRCDPISGHTALYWYRQSLGQGPEFLIYFQGTGAADDSGLPNDRFFAVRPEGSVSTLKIQRTERGDSAVYLCASSPVLGGGINEQYFGPGTRLTVT.

The chain has TRBV5-1 and TRBJ2-1; D is unresolved. The CDR3 runs 14 residues. The V and J ends lost 0 bases and 4 bases respectively, with 8 bases between them. Germline V gene sequence: CDR1 SGHRS, CDR2 YFSETQ. The chain's CDR3 is CASSLELAYNEQFF. The CDR3 coding sequence is TGCGCCAGCAGCTTGGAGTTGGCTTACAATGAGCAGTTCTTC.

The chain employs TRBV12-3 or TRBV12-4 and TRBJ1-2; a possible D gene is TRBD1 (5 bases). The V gene lost 5 bases and the J gene lost 8 bases, with 9 bases spanning the gap. There are 11 residues in the CDR3. CDR3 loop: CASSHGGGYTF. CDR3 coding DNA: TGTGCCAGCAGTCACGGGGGGGGCTACACCTTC.

V gene TRBV29-1 combines with J gene TRBJ2-4, with TRBD1 identical over 10 bases. Germline-derived CDR1 and CDR2 are SQVTM and ANQGSEA. Unmatched junction bases numbered 21, after V lost 2 bases and J lost 2 bases. The CDR3 length is 21 residues. Here the CDR3 DNA reads TGCAGCGTTGAAAGGGGAGAGACAGGGGGCCGAGTGGGTGTACCCAAAAACATTCAGTACTTC. It translates to CSVERGETGGRVGVPKNIQYF.

The count of this clone is one. V and J are TRBV7-9 and TRBJ1-2; 8 bases align to TRBD1. This CDR3 has 16 residues. Germline V CDR1 and CDR2: SEHNR, FQNEAQ (reference sequence). V shed 4 bases, J shed 6 bases, and the junction held 13 bases outside the gene matches. The CDR3 loop reads CASSSELTQGGHGYTF. The CDR3 DNA is TGTGCCAGCAGCTCAGAGCTGACACAGGGGGGTCATGGCTACACCTTC.

The chain recombines TRBV18 with TRBJ2-7, with 10 nucleotides matching TRBD1. Trimming removed 6 bases from V and 5 bases from J; junction bases left unmatched: 7. Germline loops: CDR1 KGHSH, CDR2 LQKENI. The CDR3 contains 14 residues. CDR3 region: CASSPGQGTHEQYF. DNA of the CDR3: TGTGCCAGCTCTCCGGGACAGGGGACCCACGAGCAGTACTTC. The complete variable domain, with remaining parts taken from reference TRBV18 and TRBJ2-7, reads NAGVMQNPRHLVRRRGQEARLRCSPMKGHSHVYWYRQLPEEGLKFMVYLQKENIIDESGMPKERFSAEFPKEGPSILRIQQVVRGDSAAYFCASSPGQGTHEQYFGPGTRLTVT.

CDR3 DNA sequence: TGCAGTGCTGGGGCCGTCTACGAGCAGTACTTC. It yields the protein CSAGAVYEQYF. The chain has TRBV20-1 and TRBJ2-7; possibly TRBD1 for D (5 bases). The CDR3 is made up of 11 amino acids. Trimming pared 5 bases from V and 3 bases from J, leaving 8 bases between. The germline gives CDR1 DFQATT, CDR2 SNEGSKA (reference sequence).

This chain joins TRBV6-5 and TRBJ1-2; D may be TRBD1 (5 bases). V was clipped by 0 bases and J by 0 bases, with 8 bases between them. This CDR3 spans 15 amino acids. The germline V gene has CDR1 MNHEY and CDR2 SVGAGI. The DNA of the CDR3 is TGTGCCAGCAGTTACTCGACGGACACTAACTATGGCTACACCTTC. Amino acid sequence: CASSYSTDTNYGYTF.

The gene calls are TRBV7-9 and TRBJ1-2; tentatively, D is TRBD1 (6 bases). The CDR3 consists of 14 residues. Germline values: CDR1 SEHNR, CDR2 FQNEAQ (reference sequence). The V end lost 5 bases, the J end lost 2 bases, and 12 bases lay between the germline ends. Here the CDR3 reads CASSIDRLNYGYTF. DNA of the CDR3: TGTGCCAGCAGCATTGACAGGTTAAACTATGGCTACACCTTC.

The chain employs TRBV19 and TRBJ1-4, with TRBD1 identical over 10 bases. The ends lost 4 bases at V and 6 bases at J; junction bases unmatched: 5. Looked up from germline, CDR1 is LNHDA and CDR2 is SQIVND (reference sequence). This CDR3 is 15 amino acids long. CDR3 loop: CASSTGQGDDEKLFF. CDR3 DNA: TGTGCCAGTAGTACAGGACAGGGGGATGATGAAAAACTGTTTTTT.

V gene TRBV7-9 combines with J gene TRBJ2-5; D unclear. Germline values: CDR1 SEHNR, CDR2 FQNEAQ (reference sequence). V was shortened by 1 base and J by 4 bases, with 7 bases between the two germline ends. This CDR3 contains 13 residues. CDR3 nucleotides: TGTGCCAGCAGCTTAGGACGGGTAGAGACCCAGTACTTC. The encoded protein is CASSLGRVETQYF.

This chain uses TRBV6-5 with TRBJ1-1; D perhaps matches TRBD1 (5 bases). The CDR3 runs 13 residues. V gave up 4 bases and J gave up 11 bases, with 17 bases separating them. Germline CDR1 and CDR2: MNHEY and SVGAGI. The CDR3 sequence: CASSLVLRGLAFF. In DNA form, the CDR3 reads TGTGCCAGCAGTTTGGTTCTAAGGGGTTTGGCTTTCTTT.

The chain uses TRBV6-5 and TRBJ1-1; possible D gene TRBD1, 6 bases. The ends were cut back, 5 bases at V and 1 base at J, with 11 bases in the middle. CDR3 size: 14 residues. The V gene's germline CDR1 is MNHEY and CDR2 SVGAGI. CDR3 bases: TGTGCCAGCAGTAGACCACAGGGGAACACTGAAGCTTTCTTT. Its protein product is CASSRPQGNTEAFF.

The rearrangement joins TRBV5-5 to TRBJ1-6; possibly TRBD1 for D (6 bases). The CDR3 has 13 residues. The V end lost 0 bases, the J end lost 8 bases, and 6 bases lay between the germline ends. CDR1 and CDR2 from the germline V gene are SGHKS and YYEKEE (reference sequence). The CDR3 loop reads CASSLAGDSPLHF. The CDR3 DNA is TGTGCCAGCAGCTTGGCAGGGGATTCACCCCTCCACTTT.

V gene TRBV19 combines with J gene TRBJ1-5; perhaps TRBD1 as D (5 bases). The CDR3 length is 17 residues. V shed 8 bases and J shed 2 bases, with 22 bases lying between them. Germline CDR1 LNHDA, CDR2 SQIVND (reference sequence). The CDR3 sequence is CASRRGGGNTGNQPQHF. The CDR3 bases are TGTGCCAGTCGCCGCGGGGGGGGGAATACGGGCAATCAGCCCCAGCATTTT.

The CDR3 DNA reads TGTGCCAGCAGTTTTGGGGGCACTGGGGCAGATACGCAGTATTTT. Amino acids: CASSFGGTGADTQYF. The V call is TRBV28, the J call TRBJ2-3, with D perhaps matching TRBD1 (6 bases). This CDR3 contains 15 residues. From germline, CDR1 is MDHEN and CDR2 SYDVKM. Between the trimmed V and J ends, which lost 3 bases and 4 bases, there was a span of 14 bases.

V gene TRBV30 combines with J gene TRBJ1-6; 8 nucleotides agree with TRBD1. The CDR3 loop spans 15 amino acids. Germline V gene sequence: CDR1 GTSNPN, CDR2 SVGIG (reference sequence). Trimming cost V 2 bases and J 11 bases; bases outside gene matches: 11. The CDR3 sequence is CAWSTRPGQEPPLHF. As DNA, the CDR3 is TGTGCCTGGAGTACCCGCCCGGGACAGGAACCACCCCTCCACTTT.

The chain carries TRBV3-1 (or the pseudogene TRBV3-2) and TRBJ1-3; a weak D match, TRBD1 (6 bases). V gave up 0 bases and J gave up 4 bases, with 13 bases separating them. Germline V CDR1 and CDR2: LGHDT, YNNKEL (reference sequence). The CDR3 loop spans 16 amino acids. DNA of the CDR3: TGTGCCAGCAGCCAAGACCCGGGGGGGCTCGGAAACACCATATATTTT. Protein: CASSQDPGGLGNTIYF.